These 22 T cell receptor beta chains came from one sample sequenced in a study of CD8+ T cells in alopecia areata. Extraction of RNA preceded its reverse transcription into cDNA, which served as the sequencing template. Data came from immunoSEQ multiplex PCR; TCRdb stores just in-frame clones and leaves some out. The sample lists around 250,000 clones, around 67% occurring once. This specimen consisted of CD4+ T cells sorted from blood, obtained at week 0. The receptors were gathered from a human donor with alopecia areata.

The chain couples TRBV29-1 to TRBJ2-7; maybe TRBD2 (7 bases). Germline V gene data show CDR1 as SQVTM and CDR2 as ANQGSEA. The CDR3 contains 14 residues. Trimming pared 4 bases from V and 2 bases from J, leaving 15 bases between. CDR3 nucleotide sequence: TGCAGCGTTGGAAAAACGGGGGGCCCCTACGAGCAGTACTTC. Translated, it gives CSVGKTGGPYEQYF.

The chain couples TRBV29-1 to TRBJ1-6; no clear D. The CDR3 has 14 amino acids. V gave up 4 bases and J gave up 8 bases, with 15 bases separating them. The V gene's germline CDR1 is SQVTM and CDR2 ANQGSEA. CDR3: CSVVTRQADSPLHF. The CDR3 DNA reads TGCAGCGTTGTAACCCGTCAGGCGGATTCACCCCTCCACTTT.

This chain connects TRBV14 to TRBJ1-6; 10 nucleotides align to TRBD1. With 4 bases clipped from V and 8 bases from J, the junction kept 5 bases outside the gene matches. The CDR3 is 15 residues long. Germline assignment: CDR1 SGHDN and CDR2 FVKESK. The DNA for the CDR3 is TGTGCCAGCAGCCCCCGGACAGGGGGATATTCACCCCTCCACTTT. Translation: CASSPRTGGYSPLHF.

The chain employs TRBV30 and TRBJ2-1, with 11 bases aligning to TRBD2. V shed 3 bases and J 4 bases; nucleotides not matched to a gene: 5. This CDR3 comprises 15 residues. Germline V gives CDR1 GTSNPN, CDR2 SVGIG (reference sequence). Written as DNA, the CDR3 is TGTGCCTGGAGATTAGCGGGGGGGTATTACAATGAGCAGTTCTTC. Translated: CAWRLAGGYYNEQFF.

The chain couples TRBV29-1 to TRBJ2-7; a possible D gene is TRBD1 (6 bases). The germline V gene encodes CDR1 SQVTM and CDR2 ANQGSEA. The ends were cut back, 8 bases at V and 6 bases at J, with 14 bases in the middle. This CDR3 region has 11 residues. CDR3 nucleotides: TGCAGCTCTAAAGGGGGATCCGAGCAGTACTTC. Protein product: CSSKGGSEQYF.

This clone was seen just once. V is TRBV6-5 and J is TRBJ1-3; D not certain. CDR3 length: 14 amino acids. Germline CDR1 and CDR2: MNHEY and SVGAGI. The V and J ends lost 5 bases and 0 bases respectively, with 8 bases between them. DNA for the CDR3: TGTGCCAGCAGTCGGACGAACTCTGGAAACACCATATATTTT. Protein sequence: CASSRTNSGNTIYF.

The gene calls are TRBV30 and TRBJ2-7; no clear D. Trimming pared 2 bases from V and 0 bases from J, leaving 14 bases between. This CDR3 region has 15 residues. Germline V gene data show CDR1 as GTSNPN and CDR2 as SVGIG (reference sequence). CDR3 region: CAWSFGAGSSYEQYF. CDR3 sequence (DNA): TGTGCCTGGAGTTTCGGCGCAGGAAGCTCCTACGAGCAGTACTTC.

The CDR3 DNA reads TGCAGCGTTGGGCATGGGCTCGCATCCTACAATGAGCAGTTCTTC. It specifies CSVGHGLASYNEQFF. The chain couples TRBV29-1 to TRBJ2-1, with D unresolved. The CDR3 is 15 residues long. V was trimmed by 4 bases and J by 1 base, leaving 14 bases between them. Germline lookup yields CDR1 SQVTM and CDR2 ANQGSEA.

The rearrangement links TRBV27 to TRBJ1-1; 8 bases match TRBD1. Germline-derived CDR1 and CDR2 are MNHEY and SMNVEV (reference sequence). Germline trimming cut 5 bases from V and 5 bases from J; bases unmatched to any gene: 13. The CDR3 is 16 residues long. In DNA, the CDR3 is TGTGCCAGCAGTCCCCAGGCAGGGGGCGGGTATACTGAAGCTTTCTTT. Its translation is CASSPQAGGGYTEAFF.

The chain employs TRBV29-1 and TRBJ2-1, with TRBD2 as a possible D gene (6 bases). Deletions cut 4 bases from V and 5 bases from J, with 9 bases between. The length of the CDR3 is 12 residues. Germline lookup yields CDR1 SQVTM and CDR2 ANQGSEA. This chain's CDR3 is CSVGGLNNEQFF. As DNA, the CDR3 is TGCAGCGTTGGGGGACTCAACAATGAGCAGTTCTTC.

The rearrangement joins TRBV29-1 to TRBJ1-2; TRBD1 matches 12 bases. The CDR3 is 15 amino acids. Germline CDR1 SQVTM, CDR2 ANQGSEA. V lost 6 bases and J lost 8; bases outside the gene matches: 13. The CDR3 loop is CSVHALGDRGRGYTF. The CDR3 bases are TGCAGCGTCCATGCGCTTGGGGACAGGGGGCGCGGCTACACCTTC.

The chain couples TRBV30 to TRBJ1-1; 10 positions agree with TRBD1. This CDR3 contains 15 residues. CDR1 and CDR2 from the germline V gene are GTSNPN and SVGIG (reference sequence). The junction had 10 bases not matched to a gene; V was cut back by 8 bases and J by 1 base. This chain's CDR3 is CALTGTGERNTEAFF. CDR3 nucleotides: TGTGCCCTGACCGGGACAGGGGAACGGAACACTGAAGCTTTCTTT.

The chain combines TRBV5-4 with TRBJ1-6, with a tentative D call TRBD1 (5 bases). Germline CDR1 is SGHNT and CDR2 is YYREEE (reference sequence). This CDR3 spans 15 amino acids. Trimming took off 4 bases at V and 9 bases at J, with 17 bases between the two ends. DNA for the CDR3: TGTGCCAGCAGCCCGTGGGGCAGCGCACTTTCACCCCTCCACTTT. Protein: CASSPWGSALSPLHF.

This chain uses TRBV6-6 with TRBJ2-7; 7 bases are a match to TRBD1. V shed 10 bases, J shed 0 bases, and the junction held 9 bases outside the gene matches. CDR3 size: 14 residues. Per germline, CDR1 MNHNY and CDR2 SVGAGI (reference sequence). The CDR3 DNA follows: TGTGCCACCATAGACAGGGTGCCCTCCTACGAGCAGTACTTC. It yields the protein CATIDRVPSYEQYF.

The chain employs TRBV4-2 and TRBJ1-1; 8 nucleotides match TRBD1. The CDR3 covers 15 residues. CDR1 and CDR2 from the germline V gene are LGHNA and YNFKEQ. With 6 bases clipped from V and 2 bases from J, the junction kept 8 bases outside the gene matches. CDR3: CASRTQGAGNTEAFF. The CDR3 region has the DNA TGTGCCAGCAGAACTCAGGGGGCTGGAAACACTGAAGCTTTCTTT.

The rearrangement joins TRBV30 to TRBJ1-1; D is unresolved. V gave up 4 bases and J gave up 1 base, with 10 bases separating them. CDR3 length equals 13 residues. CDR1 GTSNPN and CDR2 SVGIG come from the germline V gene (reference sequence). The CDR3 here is CAWTRGRNTEAFF. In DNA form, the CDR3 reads TGTGCCTGGACGCGTGGGAGGAACACTGAAGCTTTCTTT.

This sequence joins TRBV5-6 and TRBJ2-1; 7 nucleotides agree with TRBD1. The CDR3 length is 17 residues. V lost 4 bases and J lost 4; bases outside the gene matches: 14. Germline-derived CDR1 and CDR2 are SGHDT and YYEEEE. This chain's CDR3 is CASSLRQGLTIYNEQFF. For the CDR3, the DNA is TGTGCCAGCAGCCTACGACAGGGTCTTACCATTTACAATGAGCAGTTCTTC.

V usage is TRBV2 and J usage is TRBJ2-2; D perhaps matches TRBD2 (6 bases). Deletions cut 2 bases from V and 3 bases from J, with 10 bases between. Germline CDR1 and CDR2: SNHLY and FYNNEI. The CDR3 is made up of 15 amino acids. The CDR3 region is CASSEPRGHTGELFF. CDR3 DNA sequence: TGTGCCAGCAGTGAACCGCGGGGTCACACCGGGGAGCTGTTTTTT.

As DNA, the CDR3 is TGCAGCGTTGTGGACGGTACGGACGAGCAGTACTTC. This translates into CSVVDGTDEQYF. The chain uses TRBV29-1 and TRBJ2-7, with unresolved D. CDR1 is SQVTM, CDR2 ANQGSEA, per germline. The CDR3 loop spans 12 amino acids. V lost 4 bases to trimming and J lost 5 bases, with 12 bases between them.

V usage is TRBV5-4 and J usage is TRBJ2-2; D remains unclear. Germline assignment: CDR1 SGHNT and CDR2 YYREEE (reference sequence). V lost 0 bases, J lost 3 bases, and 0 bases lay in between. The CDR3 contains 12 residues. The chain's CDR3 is CASSLDTGELFF. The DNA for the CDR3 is TGTGCCAGCAGCTTGGACACCGGGGAGCTGTTTTTT.

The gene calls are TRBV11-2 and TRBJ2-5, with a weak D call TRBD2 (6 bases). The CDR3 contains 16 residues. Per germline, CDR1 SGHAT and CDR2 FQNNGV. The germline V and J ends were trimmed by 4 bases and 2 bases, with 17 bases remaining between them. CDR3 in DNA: TGTGCCAGCAGCTCCTTGGGGAGGTCCGGGCAAGAGACCCAGTACTTC. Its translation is CASSSLGRSGQETQYF.

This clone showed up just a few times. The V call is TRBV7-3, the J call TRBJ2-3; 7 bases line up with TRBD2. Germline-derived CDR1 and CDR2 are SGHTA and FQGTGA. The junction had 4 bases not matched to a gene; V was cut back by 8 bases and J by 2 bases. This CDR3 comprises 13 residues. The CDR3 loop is CASGEGSTDTQYF. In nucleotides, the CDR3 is TGTGCCAGCGGGGAGGGGTCCACAGATACGCAGTATTTT.